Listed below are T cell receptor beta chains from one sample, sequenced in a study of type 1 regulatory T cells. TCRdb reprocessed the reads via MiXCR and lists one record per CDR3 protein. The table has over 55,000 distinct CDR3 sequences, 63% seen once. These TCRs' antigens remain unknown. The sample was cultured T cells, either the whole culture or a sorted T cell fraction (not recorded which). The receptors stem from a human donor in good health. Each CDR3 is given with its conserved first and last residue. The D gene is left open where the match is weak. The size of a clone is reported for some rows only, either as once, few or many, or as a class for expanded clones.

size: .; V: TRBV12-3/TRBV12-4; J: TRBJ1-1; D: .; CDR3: CATDLDPGQNTEAFF; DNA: TGTGCCACCGATTTGGATCCGGGCCAGAACACTGAAGCTTTCTTT
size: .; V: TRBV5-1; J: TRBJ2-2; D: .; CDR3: CASSATDFTGELFF; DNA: TGCGCCAGCAGCGCCACAGATTTCACCGGGGAGCTGTTTTTT
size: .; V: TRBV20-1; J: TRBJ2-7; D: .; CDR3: CSARPPSSSYEQYF; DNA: TGCAGTGCTAGACCGCCCTCAAGCTCCTACGAGCAGTACTTC
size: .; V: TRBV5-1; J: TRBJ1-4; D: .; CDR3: CASRPWTAITNEKLFF; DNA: TGCGCCAGCAGACCTTGGACAGCGATCACTAATGAAAAACTGTTTTTT
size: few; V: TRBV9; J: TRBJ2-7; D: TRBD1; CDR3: CASSARDRVYEQYF; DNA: TGTGCCAGCAGCGCCCGGGACAGGGTCTACGAGCAGTACTTC
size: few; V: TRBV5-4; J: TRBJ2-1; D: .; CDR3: CASNARVGEQFF; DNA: TGTGCCAGCAATGCGAGGGTAGGTGAGCAGTTCTTC
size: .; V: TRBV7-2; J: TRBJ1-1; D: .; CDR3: CASSLPYEAFF; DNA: TGTGCCAGCAGCTTACCCTATGAAGCTTTCTTT
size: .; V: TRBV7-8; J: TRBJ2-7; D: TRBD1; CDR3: CASSRHRDRGHEQYF; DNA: TGTGCCAGCAGCCGACACCGGGACAGGGGGCACGAGCAGTACTTC
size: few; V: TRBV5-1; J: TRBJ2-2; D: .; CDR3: CASSLGGNLNTGELFF; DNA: TGCGCCAGCAGCTTGGGTGGCAACCTTAACACCGGGGAGCTGTTTTTT
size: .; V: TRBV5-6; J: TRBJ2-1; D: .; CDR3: CASSLLNEQFF; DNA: TGTGCCAGCAGTCTTTTAAATGAGCAGTTCTTC
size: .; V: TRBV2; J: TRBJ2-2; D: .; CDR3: CASSEGEVTGELFF; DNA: TGTGCCAGCAGCGAGGGCGAAGTCACCGGGGAGCTGTTTTTT
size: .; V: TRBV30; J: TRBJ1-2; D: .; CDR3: CAWSPQGGDYGYTF; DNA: TGTGCCTGGAGTCCCCAAGGGGGGGACTATGGCTACACCTTC
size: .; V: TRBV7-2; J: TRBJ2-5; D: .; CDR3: CASSPDWAKTQYF; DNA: TGTGCCAGCAGCCCGGACTGGGCAAAGACCCAGTACTTC
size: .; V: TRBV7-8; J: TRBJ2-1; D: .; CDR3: CASSGPRQVNNEQFF; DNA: TGTGCCAGCAGCGGTCCTAGACAGGTAAACAATGAGCAGTTCTTC
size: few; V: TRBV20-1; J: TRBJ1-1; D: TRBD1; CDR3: CSGISGGTEAFF; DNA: TGCAGTGGGATCTCAGGGGGCACTGAAGCTTTCTTT
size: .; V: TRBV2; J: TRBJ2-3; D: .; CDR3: CASKGDTDTQYF; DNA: TGTGCCAGCAAAGGGGACACAGATACGCAGTATTTT
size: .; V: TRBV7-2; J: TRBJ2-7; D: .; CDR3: CASSLDWASPYEQYF; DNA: TGTGCCAGCAGCTTAGATTGGGCGAGCCCCTACGAGCAGTACTTC
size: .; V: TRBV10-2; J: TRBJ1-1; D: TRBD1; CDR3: CASSENPRRGPAAEAFF; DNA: TGCGCCAGCAGTGAGAATCCCCGCAGGGGGCCCGCCGCTGAAGCTTTCTTT
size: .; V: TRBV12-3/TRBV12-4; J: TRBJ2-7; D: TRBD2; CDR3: CASSLELAGNEQYF; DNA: TGTGCCAGCAGTTTAGAACTAGCGGGTAACGAGCAGTACTTC
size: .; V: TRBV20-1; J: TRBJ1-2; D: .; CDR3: CSARDELYGYTF; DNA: TGCAGTGCTAGAGATGAGCTGTATGGCTACACCTTC
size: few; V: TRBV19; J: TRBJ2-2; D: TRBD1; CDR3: CASRPGQARTGELFF; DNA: TGTGCCAGTAGACCGGGACAGGCGAGAACCGGGGAGCTGTTTTTT
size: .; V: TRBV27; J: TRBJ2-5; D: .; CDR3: CASSWGRGLETQYF; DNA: TGTGCCAGCAGTTGGGGCCGGGGGCTGGAGACCCAGTACTTC
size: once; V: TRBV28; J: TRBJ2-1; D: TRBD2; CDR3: CASSLVGGAYNEQFF; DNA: TGTGCCAGCAGTTTGGTCGGGGGGGCTTACAATGAGCAGTTCTTC
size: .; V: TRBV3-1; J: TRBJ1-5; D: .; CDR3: CASSQGRDQPQHF; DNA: TGTGCCAGCAGCCAAGGACGGGATCAGCCCCAGCATTTT
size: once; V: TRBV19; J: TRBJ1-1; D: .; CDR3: CASSIATVNTEAFF; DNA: TGTGCCAGTAGTATAGCAACGGTGAACACTGAAGCTTTCTTT
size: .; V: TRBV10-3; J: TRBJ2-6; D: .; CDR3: CAAQAGSLGANVLTF; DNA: TGTGCCGCCCAGGCCGGATCTCTGGGGGCCAACGTCCTGACTTTC
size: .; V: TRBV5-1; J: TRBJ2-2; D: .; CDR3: CASSLQEAAKGELFF; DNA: TGCGCCAGCAGCCTGCAAGAAGCGGCTAAAGGGGAGCTGTTTTTT
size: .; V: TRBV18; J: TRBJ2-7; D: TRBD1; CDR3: CASSPPVGTGGDEQYF; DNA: TGTGCCAGCTCACCACCGGTAGGGACAGGGGGCGACGAGCAGTACTTC
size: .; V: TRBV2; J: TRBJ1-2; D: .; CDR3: CASSEGEGYGYTF; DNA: TGTGCCAGCAGTGAGGGGGAAGGCTATGGCTACACCTTC
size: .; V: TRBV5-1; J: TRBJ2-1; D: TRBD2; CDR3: CASSVSGRAVGEQFF; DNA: TGCGCCAGCAGTGTTAGCGGGAGGGCCGTAGGCGAGCAGTTCTTC
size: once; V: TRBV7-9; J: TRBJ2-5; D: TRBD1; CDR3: CASSSGQGAGETQYF; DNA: TGTGCCAGCAGCTCCGGACAGGGGGCGGGAGAGACCCAGTACTTC
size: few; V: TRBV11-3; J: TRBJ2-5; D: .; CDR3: CASSLGFRETQYF; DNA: TGTGCCAGCAGCTTAGGATTTCGAGAGACCCAGTACTTC
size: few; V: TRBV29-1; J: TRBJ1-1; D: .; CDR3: CTVGQMNTEAFF; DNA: TGCACCGTGGGACAAATGAACACTGAAGCTTTCTTT
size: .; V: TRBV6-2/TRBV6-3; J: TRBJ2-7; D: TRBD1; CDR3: CASSYYLDRNSYEQYF; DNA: TGTGCCAGCAGTTACTACTTGGACAGGAACTCCTACGAGCAGTACTTC
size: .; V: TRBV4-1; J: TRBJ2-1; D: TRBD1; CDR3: CASSQEGGQGLRYNEQFF; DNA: TGCGCCAGCAGCCAAGAGGGGGGACAGGGGTTACGGTACAATGAGCAGTTCTTC
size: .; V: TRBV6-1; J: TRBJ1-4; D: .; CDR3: CASRTVTNEKLFF; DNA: TGTGCCAGCAGGACAGTGACTAATGAAAAACTGTTTTTT
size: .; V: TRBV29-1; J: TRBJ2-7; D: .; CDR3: CSAGDRSDEQYF; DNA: TGCAGCGCCGGGGACCGCTCCGACGAGCAGTACTTC
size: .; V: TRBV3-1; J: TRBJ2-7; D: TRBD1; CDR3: CASSPTGGSAEQYF; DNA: TGTGCCAGCAGCCCGACAGGGGGCTCCGCCGAGCAGTACTTC
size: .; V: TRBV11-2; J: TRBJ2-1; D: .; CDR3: CASSLEGAYNEQFF; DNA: TGTGCCAGCAGCTTAGAAGGGGCCTACAATGAGCAGTTCTTC
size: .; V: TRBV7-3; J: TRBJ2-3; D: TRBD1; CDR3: CASSPQGASTDTQYF; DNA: TGTGCCAGCAGCCCACAGGGGGCCTCCACAGATACGCAGTATTTT
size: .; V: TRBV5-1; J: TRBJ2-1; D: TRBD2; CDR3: CASSSGLAGYNEQFF; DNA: TGCGCCAGCAGCTCGGGACTAGCGGGTTACAATGAGCAGTTCTTC
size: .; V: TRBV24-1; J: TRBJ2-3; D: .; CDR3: CATDDRGTDTQYF; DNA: TGTGCCACCGACGATCGGGGGACAGATACGCAGTATTTT
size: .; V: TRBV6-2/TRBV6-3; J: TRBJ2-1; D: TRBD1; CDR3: CASSYFRDRGTYNEQFF; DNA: TGTGCCAGCAGTTACTTTCGGGACAGGGGGACCTACAATGAGCAGTTCTTC
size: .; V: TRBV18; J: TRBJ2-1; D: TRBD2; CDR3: CASSPRTSGSPPYNEQFF; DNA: TGTGCCAGCTCACCAAGGACTAGCGGGTCGCCCCCCTACAATGAGCAGTTCTTC
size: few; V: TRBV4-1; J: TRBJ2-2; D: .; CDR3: CASSQGGLASTGELFF; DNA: TGCGCCAGCAGCCAAGGGGGGTTGGCTAGCACCGGGGAGCTGTTTTTT
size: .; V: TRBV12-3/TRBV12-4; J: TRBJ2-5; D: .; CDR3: CASSTLRLRETQYF; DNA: TGTGCCAGCAGTACCCTTCGACTGAGAGAGACCCAGTACTTC
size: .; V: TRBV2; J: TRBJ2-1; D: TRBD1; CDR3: CASILPGQGAYNEQFF; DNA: TGTGCCAGCATCTTGCCGGGACAGGGGGCTTACAATGAGCAGTTCTTC
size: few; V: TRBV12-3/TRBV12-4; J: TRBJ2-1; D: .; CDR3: CASISGPYNEQFF; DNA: TGTGCCAGCATCTCGGGCCCCTACAATGAGCAGTTCTTC
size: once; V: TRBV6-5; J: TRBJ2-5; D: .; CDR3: CASSYSIRQQETQYF; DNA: TGTGCCAGCAGTTACTCGATACGCCAACAAGAGACCCAGTACTTC
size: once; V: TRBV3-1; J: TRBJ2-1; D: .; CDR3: CASSQDRRVGVF; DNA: TGTGCCAGCAGCCAAGATAGAAGGGTTGGGGTCTTC
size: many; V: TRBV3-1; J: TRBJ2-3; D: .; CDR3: CASSQMTSTDTQYF; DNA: TGTGCCAGCAGCCAAATGACTAGCACAGATACGCAGTATTTT
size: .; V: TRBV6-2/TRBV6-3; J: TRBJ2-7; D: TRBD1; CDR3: CASSKPGTGGYEQYF; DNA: TGTGCCAGCAGCAAGCCCGGGACAGGGGGCTACGAGCAGTACTTC
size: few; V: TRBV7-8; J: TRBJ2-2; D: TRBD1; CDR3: CASSRTGGRGELFF; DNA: TGTGCCAGCAGCCGGACAGGGGGTCGGGGGGAGCTGTTTTTT